The 23 T cell receptor beta chains in this list originate from one sample, sequenced in a study of blood T cell repertoires in COVID-19. The table came from immunoSEQ multiplex PCR; TCRdb's copy has only in-frame clones and leaves some out. The table has approximately 100,000 clones, about nine tenths seen once. Sequenced: peripheral blood. These receptors were obtained from a woman older than 75 in a cohort sampled during active COVID-19.

This chain links TRBV10-3 with TRBJ1-1, with 9 positions matching TRBD1. Trimming took 8 bases from V and 7 from J; bases not matched to a gene: 14. The CDR3 is 15 amino acids. Germline V lookup: CDR1 ENHRY, CDR2 SYGVKD. CDR3 nucleotide sequence: TGTGCCATCGAAAAGTCGGGGACAGGGCGGGTTGAAGCTTTCTTT. Translating gives CAIEKSGTGRVEAFF.

The CDR3 nucleotides read TGTGCCAGCAGTTACAATGGCGGGGAACCCTACGAGCAGTACTTC. Protein product: CASSYNGGEPYEQYF. The J gene is TRBJ2-7, the V gene TRBV6-5; D is perhaps TRBD2 (6 bases). Looked up from germline, CDR1 is MNHEY and CDR2 is SVGAGI. The CDR3 contains 15 residues. Trimming shortened V by 2 bases and J by 2 bases, and 13 bases separated the two germline ends.

The chain links TRBV7-9 to TRBJ1-4; D unresolved. The germline gives CDR1 SEHNR, CDR2 FQNEAQ (reference sequence). The V gene lost 2 bases and the J gene lost 12 bases, with 10 bases spanning the gap. The CDR3 sequence is 12 residues long. CDR3 bases: TGTGCCAGCAGCTTAACGGGTGCGGAACTGTTTTTT. Encoded protein: CASSLTGAELFF.

The rearrangement links TRBV18 to TRBJ2-7, with 8 bases aligning to TRBD2. Germline V lookup: CDR1 KGHSH, CDR2 LQKENI. This CDR3 is 16 amino acids long. V dropped 0 bases and J dropped 6; count of bases not matched to a gene: 10. The CDR3 spells CASSPPNGLAIREQYF. The CDR3 DNA follows: TGTGCCAGCTCACCACCTAACGGACTAGCAATCCGCGAGCAGTACTTC. The full variable domain, with the rest looked up from reference TRBV18 and TRBJ2-7, is NAGVMQNPRHLVRRRGQEARLRCSPMKGHSHVYWYRQLPEEGLKFMVYLQKENIIDESGMPKERFSAEFPKEGPSILRIQQVVRGDSAAYFCASSPPNGLAIREQYFGPGTRLTVT.

The genes are TRBV6-6 and TRBJ1-2; 10 nucleotides line up with TRBD1. The J segment lost 2 bases and the V segment lost 5 bases, leaving 2 bases of the junction unmatched. The germline V gene has CDR1 MNHNY and CDR2 SVGAGI (reference sequence). The CDR3 length is 14 residues. For the CDR3, the DNA is TGTGCCAGCAGTGAGGGACAGGGGAACTATGGCTACACCTTC. Its protein product is CASSEGQGNYGYTF.

J is TRBJ1-2 and V is TRBV3-1 (or the pseudogene TRBV3-2); D may be TRBD1 (6 bases). V was pared by 0 bases and J by 8 bases, with 10 bases between. CDR3 length equals 13 residues. CDR1 is LGHDT, CDR2 YNNKEL, per germline (reference sequence). The CDR3 loop reads CASSQDGQLGYTF. DNA of the CDR3: TGTGCCAGCAGCCAAGACGGACAGTTGGGCTACACCTTC.

This chain joins TRBV15 and TRBJ1-6; the D gene is possibly TRBD1 (5 bases). Per the germline V gene, CDR1 is LNHNV and CDR2 is YYDKDF (reference sequence). The CDR3 runs 15 residues. Trimming took 3 bases from V and 7 from J, leaving 13 bases between them. CDR3 amino acids: CATSRDRTQNSPLHF. CDR3 nucleotide sequence: TGTGCCACCAGCAGGGACCGGACACAGAATTCACCCCTCCACTTT.

The chain is built from TRBV7-8 and TRBJ2-3; TRBD2 matches 14 bases. V was clipped by 5 bases and J by 3 bases; unmatched bases: 7. The CDR3 consists of 17 residues. Germline loops: CDR1 SGHVS, CDR2 FQNEAQ. The CDR3 DNA reads TGTGCCAGCAGCCCTCCCCGACTAGCGGGGGGGACAGATACGCAGTATTTT. Translated, it gives CASSPPRLAGGTDTQYF.

CDR3 DNA sequence: TGTGCCAGCAACACTCGGACAGGTAACACTGAAGCTTTCTTT. Its protein product is CASNTRTGNTEAFF. The genes are TRBV6-5 and TRBJ1-1; 7 bases map to TRBD1. This CDR3 has 14 amino acids. The ends lost 7 bases at V and 2 bases at J; junction bases unmatched: 7. The germline CDR1 and CDR2 sequences are MNHEY and SVGAGI.

The chain combines TRBV5-1 with TRBJ2-7; 7 bases fit TRBD2. CDR1 SGHRS and CDR2 YFSETQ come from the germline V gene. The V segment lost 5 bases and the J segment 1 base; nucleotides outside the gene matches: 9. The CDR3 covers 15 residues. CDR3 nucleotides: TGCGCCAGCAGGGCCGGGGGGTTTTCTTCCTACGAGCAGTACTTC. Translation: CASRAGGFSSYEQYF.

The genes are TRBV10-3 and TRBJ2-5; the D gene is possibly TRBD2 (5 bases). Germline CDR1 ENHRY, CDR2 SYGVKD. This CDR3 has 13 amino acids. V lost 8 bases and J 5 bases, leaving 15 bases between the germline ends. The DNA for the CDR3 is TGTGCCATCCGGACTGGAGAAGGGGAGACCCAGTACTTC. The encoded protein is CAIRTGEGETQYF.

The rearrangement uses TRBV10-1 and TRBJ2-2, with a weak D call TRBD1 (6 bases). CDR1 and CDR2 (germline): WNHNN, SYGVQD (reference sequence). The CDR3 runs 14 residues. V lost 6 bases, J lost 6 bases, and 14 bases lay in between. The CDR3 coding sequence is TGCGCCAGCAGCGGGACACTAGGATCCGGGGAGCTGTTTTTT. Its protein product is CASSGTLGSGELFF.

This clone has only one observation. The chain recombines TRBV5-6 with TRBJ1-5; 7 nucleotides match TRBD1. CDR3 length equals 14 residues. With 6 bases clipped from V and 1 base from J, the junction kept 4 bases outside the gene matches. Germline V gives CDR1 SGHDT, CDR2 YYEEEE. CDR3 sequence: CASTRQGSNQPQHF. The CDR3 region has the DNA TGTGCCAGCACACGACAGGGCAGCAATCAGCCCCAGCATTTT.

V gene TRBV14 combines with J gene TRBJ2-3, with D tentatively TRBD2 (5 bases). V was pared by 5 bases and J by 4 bases, with 13 bases between. The CDR3 is 14 residues long. Germline CDR1 SGHDN, CDR2 FVKESK. This chain's CDR3 is CASSRRAVADTQYF. Here the CDR3 DNA reads TGTGCCAGCAGCAGGCGAGCGGTGGCAGATACGCAGTATTTT.

The V gene is TRBV5-5, the J gene TRBJ1-1, with TRBD1 matching over 10 bases. The CDR3 is 15 residues long. J was trimmed by 6 bases and V by 4 bases; bases with no gene match: 9. The V gene's germline CDR1 is SGHKS and CDR2 YYEKEE (reference sequence). CDR3 sequence (DNA): TGTGCCAGCAGCCCCTCGGGACAGGGGAGTTCTGAAGCTTTCTTT. Translating gives CASSPSGQGSSEAFF.

The chain is built from TRBV19 and TRBJ1-1; D not certain. V lost 1 base, J lost 2 bases, and 11 bases lay in between. Per germline, CDR1 LNHDA and CDR2 SQIVND (reference sequence). The CDR3 is 15 amino acids. CDR3 amino acids: CASSIGGQSNTEAFF. The CDR3 coding sequence is TGTGCCAGTAGTATAGGAGGGCAGTCCAACACTGAAGCTTTCTTT.

V usage is TRBV5-8 and J usage is TRBJ1-6, with D tentatively TRBD1 (6 bases). CDR3 length: 15 residues. Trimming cost V 1 base and J 7 bases, with 12 bases left between them. CDR1 SGHTS and CDR2 YDEGEE come from the germline V gene. CDR3 region: CASSLYGQLNSPLHF. In nucleotides, the CDR3 is TGTGCCAGCAGCTTGTATGGACAGCTAAATTCACCCCTCCACTTT.

The chain carries TRBV24-1 and TRBJ2-1; 10 bases align to TRBD2. The germline V gene encodes CDR1 KGHDR and CDR2 SFDVKD. With 4 bases clipped from V and 7 bases from J, the junction kept 3 bases outside the gene matches. The CDR3 covers 14 residues. CDR3 loop: CATSDVAGGNEQFF. As DNA, the CDR3 is TGTGCCACCAGTGACGTAGCGGGAGGTAATGAGCAGTTCTTC.

This clone showed up just once. The chain has TRBV5-1 and TRBJ1-2, with D uncertain. The germline gives CDR1 SGHRS, CDR2 YFSETQ. The CDR3 is 13 residues long. The V gene lost 4 bases and the J gene lost 8 bases, with 15 bases spanning the gap. As DNA, the CDR3 is TGCGCCAGCAGCCCGACCTCGGGGAAGGGCTACACCTTC. It encodes CASSPTSGKGYTF. The variable domain in full, with the rest retrieved from reference TRBV5-1 and TRBJ1-2, is KAGVTQTPRYLIKTRGQQVTLSCSPISGHRSVSWYQQTPGQGLQFLFEYFSETQRNKGNFPGRFSGRQFSNSRSEMNVSTLELGDSALYLCASSPTSGKGYTFGSGTRLTVV.

The J gene is TRBJ2-3, the V gene TRBV18, with D possibly matching TRBD2 (5 bases). The CDR3 loop spans 15 amino acids. V was pared by 6 bases and J by 4 bases, with 17 bases between. Germline values: CDR1 KGHSH, CDR2 LQKENI. CDR3 sequence: CASSGLKSDPDTQYF. CDR3 in DNA: TGTGCCAGCTCCGGACTCAAATCGGATCCAGATACGCAGTATTTT.

The V and J genes are TRBV6-5 and TRBJ1-6; a possible D gene is TRBD1 (6 bases). The CDR3 is 14 residues long. V was trimmed by 6 bases and J by 5 bases, leaving 11 bases between them. The germline V gene encodes CDR1 MNHEY and CDR2 SVGAGI. In DNA, the CDR3 is TGTGCCAGCAGAAGGGGGGGTGATAATTCACCCCTCCACTTT. Protein: CASRRGGDNSPLHF.

The chain joins TRBV9 to TRBJ1-3; TRBD1 matches at 7 bases. The CDR3 totals 15 residues. With 3 bases clipped from V and 4 bases from J, the junction kept 7 bases outside the gene matches. CDR1 and CDR2 (germline): SGDLS, YYNGEE. The CDR3 DNA sequence: TGTGCCAGCAGCGCCCAGACAGGGACCGGAAACACCATATATTTT. Amino acid sequence: CASSAQTGTGNTIYF.

V and J are TRBV5-1 and TRBJ2-3; TRBD2 agrees at 16 bases. The CDR3 runs to 19 residues. J lost 4 bases, V lost 4 bases, and 12 bases had no gene match. Germline CDR1 SGHRS, CDR2 YFSETQ. CDR3: CASSHTGTSGGAQSDTQYF. The CDR3 DNA reads as TGCGCCAGCAGCCACACCGGGACTAGCGGGGGGGCCCAGTCAGATACGCAGTATTTT.